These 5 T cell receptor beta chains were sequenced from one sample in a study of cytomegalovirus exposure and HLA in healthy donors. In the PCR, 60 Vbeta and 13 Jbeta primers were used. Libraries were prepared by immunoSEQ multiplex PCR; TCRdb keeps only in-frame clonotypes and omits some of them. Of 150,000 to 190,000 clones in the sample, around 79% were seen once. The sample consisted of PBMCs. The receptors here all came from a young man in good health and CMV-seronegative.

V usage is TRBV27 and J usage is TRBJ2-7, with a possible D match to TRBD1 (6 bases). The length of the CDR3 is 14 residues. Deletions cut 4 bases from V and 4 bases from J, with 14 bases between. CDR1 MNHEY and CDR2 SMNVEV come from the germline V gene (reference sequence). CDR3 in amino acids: CASSYTGKRYEQYF. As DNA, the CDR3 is TGTGCCAGCAGTTATACAGGGAAGCGGTACGAGCAGTACTTC.

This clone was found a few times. This CDR3 is CASSQGLAGVGQETQYF. The CDR3, as DNA: TGTGCCAGTAGCCAGGGACTAGCGGGAGTGGGCCAAGAGACCCAGTACTTC. V and J are TRBV19 and TRBJ2-5; 14 positions match TRBD2. CDR3 length: 17 amino acids. J lost 1 base, V lost 6 bases, and 7 bases had no gene match. In germline, CDR1 is LNHDA, CDR2 SQIVND (reference sequence).

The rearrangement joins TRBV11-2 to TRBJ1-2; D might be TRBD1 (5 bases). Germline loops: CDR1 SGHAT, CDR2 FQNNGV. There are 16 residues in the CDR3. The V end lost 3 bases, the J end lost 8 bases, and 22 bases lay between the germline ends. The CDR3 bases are TGTGCCAGCAGCTTGCCGCCCGGGGGACCTTTTCACGGCTACACCTTC. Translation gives CASSLPPGGPFHGYTF. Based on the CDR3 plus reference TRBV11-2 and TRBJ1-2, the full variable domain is EAGVAQSPRYKIIEKRQSVAFWCNPISGHATLYWYQQILGQGPKLLIQFQNNGVVDDSQLPKDRFSAERLKGVDSTLKIQPAKLEDSAVYLCASSLPPGGPFHGYTFGSGTRLTVV.

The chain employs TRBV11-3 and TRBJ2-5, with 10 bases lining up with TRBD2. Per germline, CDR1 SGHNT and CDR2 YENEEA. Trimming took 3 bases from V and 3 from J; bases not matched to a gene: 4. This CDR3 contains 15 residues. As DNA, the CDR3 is TGTGCCAGCAGCTTGGGGCTAGCGGGAGAAGAGACCCAGTACTTC. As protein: CASSLGLAGEETQYF.

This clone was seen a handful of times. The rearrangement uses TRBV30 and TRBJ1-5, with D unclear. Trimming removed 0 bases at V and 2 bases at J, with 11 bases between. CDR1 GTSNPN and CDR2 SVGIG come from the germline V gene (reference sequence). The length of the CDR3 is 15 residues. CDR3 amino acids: CAWSVRGEGNQPQHF. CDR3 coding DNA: TGTGCCTGGAGTGTACGCGGCGAGGGCAATCAGCCCCAGCATTTT.